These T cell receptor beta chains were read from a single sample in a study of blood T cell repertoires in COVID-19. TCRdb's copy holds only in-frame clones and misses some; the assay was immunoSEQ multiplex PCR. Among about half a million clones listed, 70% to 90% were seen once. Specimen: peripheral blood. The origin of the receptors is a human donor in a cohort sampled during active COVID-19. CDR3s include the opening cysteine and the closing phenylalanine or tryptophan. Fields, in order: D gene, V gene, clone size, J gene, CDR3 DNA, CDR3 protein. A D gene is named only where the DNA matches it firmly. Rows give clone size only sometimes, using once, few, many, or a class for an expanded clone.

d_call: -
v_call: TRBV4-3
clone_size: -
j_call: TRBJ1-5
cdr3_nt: TGCGCCAGCAGCCAAGATGGCAGGAGCAATCAGCCCCAGCATTTT
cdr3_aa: CASSQDGRSNQPQHF

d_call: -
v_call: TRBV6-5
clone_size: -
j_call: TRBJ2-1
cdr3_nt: TGTGCCAGCAGCCTACAGGGAACCAACTACAATGAGCAGTTCTTC
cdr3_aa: CASSLQGTNYNEQFF

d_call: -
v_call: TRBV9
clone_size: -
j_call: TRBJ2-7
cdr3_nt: TGTGCCAGCAAAGTAGAGGGGGTATACGAGCAGTACTTC
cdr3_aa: CASKVEGVYEQYF

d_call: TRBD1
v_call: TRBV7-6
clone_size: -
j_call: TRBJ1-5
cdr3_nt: TGTGCCAGCAGCCCCCTGACAGGGGGGAATCAGCCCCAGCATTTT
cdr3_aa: CASSPLTGGNQPQHF

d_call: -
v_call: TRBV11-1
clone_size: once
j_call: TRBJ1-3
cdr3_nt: TGTGCCAGCAGCTTAGCCGGGATCTTCATGGACACCATATATTTT
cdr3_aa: CASSLAGIFMDTIYF

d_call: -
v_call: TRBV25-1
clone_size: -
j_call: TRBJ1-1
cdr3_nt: TGTGCCAGCATCAATTCCGCGGGTAAGAACACTGAAGCTTTCTTT
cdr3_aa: CASINSAGKNTEAFF

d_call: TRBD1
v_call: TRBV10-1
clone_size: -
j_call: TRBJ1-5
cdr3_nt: TGCGCCATCTTAACCCGGGACAGGGCCCTTTATAGCAATCAGCCCCAGCATTTT
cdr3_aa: CAILTRDRALYSNQPQHF

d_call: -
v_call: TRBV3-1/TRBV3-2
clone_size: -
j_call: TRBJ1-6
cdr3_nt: TGTGCCAGCAGCCAAGAAGTGGGGGCCCCGGACGGCAGGACACCCCTCCACTTT
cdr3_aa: CASSQEVGAPDGRTPLHF

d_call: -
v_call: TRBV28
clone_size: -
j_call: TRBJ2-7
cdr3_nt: TGTGCCAGCGGAGAGGGGGGGCCCTACGAGCAGTACTTC
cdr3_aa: CASGEGGPYEQYF

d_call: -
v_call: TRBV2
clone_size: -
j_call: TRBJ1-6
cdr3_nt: TGTGCCAGTTCGGGGGGTCTAAGCTCCTATAATTCACCCCTCCACTTT
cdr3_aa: CASSGGLSSYNSPLHF

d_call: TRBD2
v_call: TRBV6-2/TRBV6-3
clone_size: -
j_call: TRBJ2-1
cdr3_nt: TGTGCCAGCAGTTCCCTTCCCGGGACTAGCGGAACCTACTACAATGAGCAGTTCTTC
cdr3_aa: CASSSLPGTSGTYYNEQFF

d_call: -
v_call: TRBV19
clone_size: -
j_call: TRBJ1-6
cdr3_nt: TGTGCCAGTAGTGGGGAACGGACAGCCCCTAATTCACCCCTCCACTTT
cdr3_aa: CASSGERTAPNSPLHF

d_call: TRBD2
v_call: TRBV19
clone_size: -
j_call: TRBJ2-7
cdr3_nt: TGTGCCAGTAGTCCCCGTCGCCTAGCGGGAAGATCCTACGAGCAGTACTTC
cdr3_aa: CASSPRRLAGRSYEQYF

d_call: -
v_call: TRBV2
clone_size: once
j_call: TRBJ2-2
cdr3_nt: TGTGCCAGCAGTTACCGGGACTCCCCCCTAGGCACCGGGGAGCTGTTTTTT
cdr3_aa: CASSYRDSPLGTGELFF

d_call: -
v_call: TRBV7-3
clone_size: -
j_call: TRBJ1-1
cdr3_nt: TGTGCCAGCAGCTTAATCCCCGGTTACACTGAAGCTTTCTTT
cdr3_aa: CASSLIPGYTEAFF

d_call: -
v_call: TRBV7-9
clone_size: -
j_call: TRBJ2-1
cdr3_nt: TGTGCCAGCAGCTTAGTTTCTGTCCCTGTCCGTGAGTTCTTC
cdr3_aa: CASSLVSVPVREFF

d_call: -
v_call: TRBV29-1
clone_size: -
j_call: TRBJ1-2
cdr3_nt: TGCAGCGTTGAAGGGGGAGGGGCAACGGGTCGGTATGGCTACACCTTC
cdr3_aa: CSVEGGGATGRYGYTF

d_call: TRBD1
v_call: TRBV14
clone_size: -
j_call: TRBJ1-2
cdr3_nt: TGTGCCAGCAGCCAAGGGCAGGGGGCCAAAACAAACTATGGCTACACCTTC
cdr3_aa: CASSQGQGAKTNYGYTF

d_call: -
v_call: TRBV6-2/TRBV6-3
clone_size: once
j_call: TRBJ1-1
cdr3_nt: TGTGCCAGCAGTTTACAGAACACTGAAGCTTTCTTT
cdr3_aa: CASSLQNTEAFF

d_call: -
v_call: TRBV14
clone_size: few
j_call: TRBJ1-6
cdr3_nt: TGTGCCAGCAGCCAGAGTAATTCACCCCTCCACTTT
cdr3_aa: CASSQSNSPLHF

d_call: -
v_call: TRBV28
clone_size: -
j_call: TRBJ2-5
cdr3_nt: TGTGCCAGCAGTAAGCCTGGAGGGAGGGAGACCCAGTACTTC
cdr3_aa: CASSKPGGRETQYF

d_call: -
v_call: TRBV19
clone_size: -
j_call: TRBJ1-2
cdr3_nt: TGTGCCACTTCAGGCCAGGGCCAGAATTACACCTTC
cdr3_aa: CATSGQGQNYTF

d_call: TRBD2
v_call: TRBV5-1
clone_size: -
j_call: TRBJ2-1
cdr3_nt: TGCGCCAGCAGCTTCCTAGCGGGGAGCTCCCTTGAGCAGTTCTTC
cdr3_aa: CASSFLAGSSLEQFF

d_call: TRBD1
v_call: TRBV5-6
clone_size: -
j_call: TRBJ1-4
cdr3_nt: TGTGCCAGCAGTACCGGGACAGGTTATAATGAAAAACTGTTTTTT
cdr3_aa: CASSTGTGYNEKLFF

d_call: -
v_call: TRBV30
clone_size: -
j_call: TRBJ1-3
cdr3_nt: TGTGCCTGGAGTAGTCTGGGGGGATTCTCTGGAAACACCATATATTTT
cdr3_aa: CAWSSLGGFSGNTIYF

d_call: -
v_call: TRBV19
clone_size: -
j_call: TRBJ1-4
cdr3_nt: TGTGCCAGTAGTGAAACGGGGTTCGGCGGTGAAAAACTGTTTTTT
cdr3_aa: CASSETGFGGEKLFF

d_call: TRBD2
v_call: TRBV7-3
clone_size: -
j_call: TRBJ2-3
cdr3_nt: TGTGCCAGCAGCAAGCGGGAGTTGCCAGATACGCAGTATTTT
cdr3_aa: CASSKRELPDTQYF

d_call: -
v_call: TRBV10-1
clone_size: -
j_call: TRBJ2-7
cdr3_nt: TGCGCCAGCAGTGGACAGGAGAGTTACGAGCAGTACTTC
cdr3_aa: CASSGQESYEQYF

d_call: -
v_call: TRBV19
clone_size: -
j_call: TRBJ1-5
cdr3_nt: TGTGCCAGTAGTATAAGCGGGAATAGCAATCAGCCCCAGCATTTT
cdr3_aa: CASSISGNSNQPQHF

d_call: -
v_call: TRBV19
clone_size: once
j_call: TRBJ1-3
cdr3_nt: TGTGCCAGTAGAGGCAGGGATTTCTCTGGAAACACCATATATTTT
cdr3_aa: CASRGRDFSGNTIYF

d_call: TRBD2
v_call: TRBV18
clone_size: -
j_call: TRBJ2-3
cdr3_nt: TGTGCCAGCTCTCTAGCGGGAGAATTGGATACGCAGTATTTT
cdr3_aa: CASSLAGELDTQYF

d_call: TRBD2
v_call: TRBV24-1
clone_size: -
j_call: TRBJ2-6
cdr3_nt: TGTGCCACCAGCTGGGGGGGGTCTGGGGCCAACGTCCTGACTTTC
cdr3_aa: CATSWGGSGANVLTF

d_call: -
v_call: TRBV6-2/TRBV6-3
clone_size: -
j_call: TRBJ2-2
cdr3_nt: TGTGCCAGCAGTTACTCATGGGAGATCGGGGAGCTGTTTTTT
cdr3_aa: CASSYSWEIGELFF